These 11 T cell receptor beta chains came from one sample sequenced in a study of CD4 T cells in relation to SARS-CoV-2 and coronaviruses. Clones were read by immunoSEQ multiplex PCR, and TCRdb kept only the in-frame ones, dropping some. The sample carries about 60,000 clones, about 92% recorded once. Sequenced: naive CD4+ T cells from PBMCs. Subset given: naive CD4+ T cells isolated by negative enrichment. All receptors derive from an adult with COVID-19.

This clone has only one observation. The chain links TRBV5-6 to TRBJ2-3, with 8 nucleotides matching TRBD2. Germline CDR1 SGHDT, CDR2 YYEEEE. J was trimmed by 6 bases and V by 2 bases; bases with no gene match: 8. The CDR3 runs 15 residues. The chain's CDR3 is CASSLPSSGSDTQYF. The CDR3 DNA sequence: TGTGCCAGCAGCTTACCCTCCAGCGGGAGCGATACGCAGTATTTT. Full variable domain (missing parts from reference TRBV5-6 and TRBJ2-3): DAGVTQSPTHLIKTRGQQVTLRCSPKSGHDTVSWYQQALGQGPQFIFQYYEEEERQRGNFPDRFSGHQFPNYSSELNVNALLLGDSALYLCASSLPSSGSDTQYFGPGTRLTVL.

J is TRBJ2-6 and V is TRBV19, with TRBD1 as a possible D gene (5 bases). V was trimmed by 3 bases and J by 1 base, leaving 10 bases between them. Germline V gene sequence: CDR1 LNHDA, CDR2 SQIVND (reference sequence). CDR3 size: 16 residues. CDR3 residues: CASSITGSSGANVLTF. In DNA form, the CDR3 reads TGTGCCAGTAGTATCACAGGTTCTTCTGGGGCCAACGTCCTGACTTTC.

The genes are TRBV7-9 and TRBJ1-1; 8 nucleotides match TRBD1. The J segment lost 3 bases and the V segment lost 5 bases, leaving 5 bases of the junction unmatched. The CDR3 spans 14 residues. CDR1 and CDR2 from the germline V gene are SEHNR and FQNEAQ (reference sequence). CDR3 sequence reads: CASSPQGAHTEAFF. The DNA of the CDR3 is TGTGCCAGCAGCCCCCAGGGGGCACACACTGAAGCTTTCTTT. Together with reference TRBV7-9 and TRBJ1-1, the CDR3 gives the full variable domain: DTGVSQNPRHKITKRGQNVTFRCDPISEHNRLYWYRQTLGQGPEFLTYFQNEAQLEKSRLLSDRFSAERPKGSFSTLEIQRTEQGDSAMYLCASSPQGAHTEAFFGQGTRLTVV.

The chain carries TRBV25-1 and TRBJ2-6, with D uncertain. CDR3 size: 18 residues. CDR1 and CDR2 from the germline V gene are MGHDK and SYGVNS. Trimming shortened V by 1 base and J by 2 bases, and 15 bases separated the two germline ends. As DNA, the CDR3 is TGTGCCAGCAGTGAATCCGGCTGGACCGAGACTGGGGCCAACGTCCTGACTTTC. As protein: CASSESGWTETGANVLTF.

This clone appeared a single time. The chain employs TRBV4-1 and TRBJ2-1, with 8 positions matching TRBD2. The CDR3 has 18 amino acids. The germline CDR1 and CDR2 sequences are MGHRA and YSYEKL. J lost 7 bases, V lost 0 bases, and 14 bases had no gene match. The CDR3 spells CASSQERSSGWVSNEQFF. CDR3 coding DNA: TGCGCCAGCAGCCAAGAGAGGTCTAGCGGGTGGGTGTCGAATGAGCAGTTCTTC.

The gene calls are TRBV7-9 and TRBJ1-4; D is unresolved. In germline, CDR1 is SEHNR, CDR2 FQNEAQ (reference sequence). The CDR3 contains 13 residues. V was pared by 5 bases and J by 1 base, with 5 bases between. CDR3 bases: TGTGCCAGCAGCCGGGGAACTAATGAAAAACTGTTTTTT. Amino acid sequence: CASSRGTNEKLFF.

The V call is TRBV10-2, the J call TRBJ2-6; 7 bases agree with TRBD2. Germline V CDR1 and CDR2: WSHSY, SAAADI. The CDR3 has 17 residues. V dropped 3 bases and J dropped 0; count of bases not matched to a gene: 5. The CDR3 here is CASSDWGGSSGANVLTF. The CDR3 DNA reads as TGCGCCAGCAGTGATTGGGGGGGGTCCTCTGGGGCCAACGTCCTGACTTTC.

This chain uses TRBV7-7 with TRBJ2-7; TRBD2 matches 7 bases. The CDR3 extends over 17 amino acids. V lost 2 bases, J lost 1 base, and 11 bases stayed unmatched. Germline CDR1 reads SSHAT; CDR2 reads FNYEAQ (reference sequence). CDR3 coding DNA: TGTGCCAGCAGCTTACGTATGGCGGGAGTTGAATCCTACGAGCAGTACTTC. As protein: CASSLRMAGVESYEQYF.

This clone occurred a few times. The V call is TRBV12-3 or TRBV12-4, the J call TRBJ1-1; 8 bases agree with TRBD1. This CDR3 has 12 amino acids. The ends lost 3 bases at V and 10 bases at J; junction bases unmatched: 4. The CDR3 protein is CASSLDRAVAFF. CDR3 in DNA: TGTGCCAGCAGTTTGGACAGGGCTGTAGCTTTCTTT.

This clone showed up just once. The rearrangement links TRBV6-6 to TRBJ2-3, with a weak D call TRBD2 (6 bases). V lost 7 bases and J 1 base, leaving 18 bases between the germline ends. Germline V lookup: CDR1 MNHNY, CDR2 SVGAGI (reference sequence). CDR3 length: 16 amino acids. CDR3 sequence: CASTDPGTGGTDTQYF. In nucleotides, the CDR3 is TGTGCCAGCACCGACCCCGGGACTGGGGGCACAGATACGCAGTATTTT.

The rearrangement joins TRBV19 to TRBJ2-1; 7 nucleotides line up with TRBD2. J gave up 3 bases and V 2 bases, and 4 bases lay outside the gene matches. Germline loops: CDR1 LNHDA, CDR2 SQIVND (reference sequence). The CDR3 is 15 residues long. CDR3 sequence reads: CASSINGRHYNEQFF. CDR3 in DNA: TGTGCCAGTAGTATAAACGGGAGGCACTACAATGAGCAGTTCTTC.